Described below is a single T cell receptor beta chain sequence and its context. There is no known antigen for this receptor. No much larger clone is present one base from it, and per-base qualities are unavailable. The immunoSEQ Assay, a bias-controlled multiplex PCR, was used to amplify TCRbeta CDR3 regions from genomic DNA. The original pipeline was this. Within the assay, amplification of reference gene primers was used to estimate how many nucleated cells each sample contained. Sequence reads were collapsed and filtered to measure the absolute abundance of every unique TCRbeta CDR3 rearrangement. Productive Simpson clonality was computed per sample as the square root of Simpson's diversity index over productive rearrangements. This immuneACCESS table, as held by TCRdb, lists in-frame sequences with V and J called but not all clones. Of the missing ones, under half trace to an unresolved V gene in checked studies; the others have no known cause. V and J calls and clone size are given by that table; D and trimming were obtained from the DNA. For this sample the table gives fewer than 400,000 clones, of which approximately 87% were detected only once. About 9.4% of the sample lies in the top ten.

This entry is derived from a study of blood T cell repertoires in COVID-19 (dated by TCRdb to 2018 to 2020). At the level of the whole study: Samples covering the acute and convalescent phases of COVID-19 were provided by collaborators in the United States, Italy and Spain. The dataset comprised deeply sampled blood TCRbeta repertoires from subjects exposed to, actively infected with, or recovered from COVID-19. Where available, HLA class I and class II types were obtained from metadata supplied by the sample provider rather than from assay-based typing. The sample metadata nearly always contained a de-identified subject ID, COVID-19 status, age in years and sex. Samples were obtained from the ongoing ImmuneRACE study (first 160 participants) and from approximately 1,200 subjects provided by 6 global collaborators. The prospective study material was composed of cDNA or gDNA derived from T cells, B-cell-depleted T cells, or PBMCs. The repertoires were released in a freely available public database meant as a resource for research on the immune response to SARS-CoV-2.

Results and caveats for the whole study, not just this receptor: The amount of clinical and demographic metadata varied by source and participant and was provided uncurated.

In the germline V gene, CDR1 corresponds to LGHNA and CDR2 to YSLEER. The CDR3 runs 17 amino acids, cysteine and phenylalanine included. Only CDR3 DNA is held: 51 bases, read in frame from base 1. At the junction V is shortened by 1 base and J by 2 bases; bases outside the gene matches: 5. Participants in the prospective study were enrolled through a virtual design, were aged about 18 to 89 years, and lived in roughly 24 United States geographic areas. In the prospective study, cohorts were assigned on the basis of participant-reported clinical history obtained from a screening survey and a study questionnaire. Recovered participants in ImmuneRACE Cohort 3 were defined by two consecutive negative NP/OP PCR tests, clearance by a healthcare professional, or resolution of symptoms. Mobile phlebotomists in the prospective study collected whole blood, serum and a nasopharyngeal or oropharyngeal swab from every participant. Participants in the prospective study had the option to provide additional blood draws and questionnaires over a roughly two-month period. Before DNA extraction, blood samples from the prospective study were shipped at room temperature or frozen.

The receptor was isolated from a woman between 45 and 65 years old who had recovered from COVID-19. The source material was PBMCs or T cells enriched from blood (not recorded which). Recombination linked TRBV4-3 to TRBJ2-1, with 10 middle bases fitting TRBD1. For the CDR3, the sequence is CASSQGTGTGAYNEQFF. The sequenced DNA: TGCGCCAGCAGCCAAGGAACCGGGACAGGGGCCTACAATGAGCAGTTCTTC.